This TCR beta chain was documented in a study of identical twins. Whole-study findings and limits: Invariant MAIT and iNKT cells may have partly biased zero-insertion analyses.

V lost 5 bases and J 4 bases, leaving 6 bases between the germline ends. This CDR3 region has 11 residues. Germline V CDR1 and CDR2: SGHRS, YFSETQ. There are many counts of this clonotype. Its antigen is undetermined. TCRdb itself ran the 5' RACE reads through MiXCR, one entry per CDR3 protein. The sample carries about 100,000 distinct CDR3 sequences, about 5.6% recorded once. The genes are TRBV5-1 and TRBJ2-5; D uncertain. This clonotype originated in a woman in her forties or fifties in good health. The specimen sequenced was memory T cells sorted from blood. The chain's CDR3 is CASRVGETQYF. The CDR3 DNA sequence: TGCGCCAGCAGGGTAGGAGAGACCCAGTACTTC.